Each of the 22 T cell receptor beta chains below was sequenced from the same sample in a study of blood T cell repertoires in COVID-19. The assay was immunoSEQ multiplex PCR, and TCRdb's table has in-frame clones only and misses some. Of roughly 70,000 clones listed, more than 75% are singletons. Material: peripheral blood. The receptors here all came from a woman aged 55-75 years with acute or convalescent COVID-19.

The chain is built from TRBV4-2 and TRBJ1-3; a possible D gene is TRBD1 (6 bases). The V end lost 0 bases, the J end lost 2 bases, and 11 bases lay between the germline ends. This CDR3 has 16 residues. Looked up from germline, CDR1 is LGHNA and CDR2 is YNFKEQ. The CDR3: CASSQDLRTAGNTIYF. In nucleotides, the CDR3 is TGTGCCAGCAGCCAAGATCTTCGGACAGCTGGAAACACCATATATTTT.

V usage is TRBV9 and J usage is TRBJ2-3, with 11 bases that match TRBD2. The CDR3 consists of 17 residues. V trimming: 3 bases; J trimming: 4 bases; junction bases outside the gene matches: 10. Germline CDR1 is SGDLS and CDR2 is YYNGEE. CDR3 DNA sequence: TGTGCCAGCAGCGATCTTAGCGGGGGGGCTTTCGCAGATACGCAGTATTTT. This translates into CASSDLSGGAFADTQYF.

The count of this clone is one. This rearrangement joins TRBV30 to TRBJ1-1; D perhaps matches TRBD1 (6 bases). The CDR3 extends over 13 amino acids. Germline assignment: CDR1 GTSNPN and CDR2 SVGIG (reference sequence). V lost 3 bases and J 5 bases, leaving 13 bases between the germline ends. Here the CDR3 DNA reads TGTGCCTGGAGCCAACAGGGCGGAACTGAAGCTTTCTTT. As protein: CAWSQQGGTEAFF.

The CDR3 DNA is TGTGCCAGCAGTTCCCTAAACAGGGGCGAGCAGTACTTC. Amino acid sequence: CASSSLNRGEQYF. The genes are TRBV12-3 or TRBV12-4 and TRBJ2-7, with 7 bases fitting TRBD1. V lost 4 bases and J lost 6; bases outside the gene matches: 6. This CDR3 spans 13 amino acids.

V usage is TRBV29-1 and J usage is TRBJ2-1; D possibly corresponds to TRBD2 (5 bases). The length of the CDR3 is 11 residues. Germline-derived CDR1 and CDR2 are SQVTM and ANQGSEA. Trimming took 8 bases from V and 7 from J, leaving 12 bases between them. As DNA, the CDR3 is TGCAGCTCTTCGGGGTGGAATGAGCAGTTCTTC. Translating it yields CSSSGWNEQFF.

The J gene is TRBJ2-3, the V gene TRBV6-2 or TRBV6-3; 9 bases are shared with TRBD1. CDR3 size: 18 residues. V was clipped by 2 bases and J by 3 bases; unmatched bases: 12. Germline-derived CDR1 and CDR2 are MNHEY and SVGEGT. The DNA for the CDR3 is TGTGCCAGCAGTTACGCCGCCCGGACAGGGGAGGATACAGATACGCAGTATTTT. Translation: CASSYAARTGEDTDTQYF.

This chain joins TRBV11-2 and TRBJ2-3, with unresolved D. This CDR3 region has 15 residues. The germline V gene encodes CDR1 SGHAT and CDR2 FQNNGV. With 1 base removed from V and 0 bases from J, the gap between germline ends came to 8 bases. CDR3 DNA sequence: TGTGCCAGCAGCTTAGGGCCAGGTAGCACAGATACGCAGTATTTT. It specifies CASSLGPGSTDTQYF. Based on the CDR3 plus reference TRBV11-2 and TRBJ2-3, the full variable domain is EAGVAQSPRYKIIEKRQSVAFWCNPISGHATLYWYQQILGQGPKLLIQFQNNGVVDDSQLPKDRFSAERLKGVDSTLKIQPAKLEDSAVYLCASSLGPGSTDTQYFGPGTRLTVL.

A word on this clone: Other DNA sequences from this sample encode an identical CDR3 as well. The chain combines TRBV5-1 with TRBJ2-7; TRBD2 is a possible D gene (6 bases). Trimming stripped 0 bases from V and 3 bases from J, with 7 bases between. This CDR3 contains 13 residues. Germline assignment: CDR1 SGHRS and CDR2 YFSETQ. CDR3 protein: CASSLVGGYEQYF. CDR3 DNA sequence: TGCGCCAGCAGCTTGGTGGGGGGCTACGAGCAGTACTTC.

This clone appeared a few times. This CDR3 is CAWSRGIRQPQHF. CDR3 sequence (DNA): TGTGCCTGGTCCAGGGGGATTAGGCAGCCCCAGCATTTT. V usage is TRBV30 and J usage is TRBJ1-5; 7 bases match TRBD1. V shed 5 bases and J 7 bases; nucleotides not matched to a gene: 8. The CDR3 loop spans 13 amino acids. CDR1 GTSNPN and CDR2 SVGIG come from the germline V gene (reference sequence).

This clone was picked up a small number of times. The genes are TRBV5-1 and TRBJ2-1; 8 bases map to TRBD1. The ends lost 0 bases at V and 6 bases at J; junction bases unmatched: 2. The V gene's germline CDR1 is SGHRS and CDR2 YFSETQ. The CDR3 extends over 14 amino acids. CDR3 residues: CASSLGGQANEQFF. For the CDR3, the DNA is TGCGCCAGCAGCTTGGGGGGACAGGCCAATGAGCAGTTCTTC.

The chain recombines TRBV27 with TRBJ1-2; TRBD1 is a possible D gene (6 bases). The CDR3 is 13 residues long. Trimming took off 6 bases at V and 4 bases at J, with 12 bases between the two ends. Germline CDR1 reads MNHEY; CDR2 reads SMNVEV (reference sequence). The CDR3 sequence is CASSPRGSYGYTF. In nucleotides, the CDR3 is TGTGCCAGCAGCCCCAGGGGCAGCTATGGCTACACCTTC.

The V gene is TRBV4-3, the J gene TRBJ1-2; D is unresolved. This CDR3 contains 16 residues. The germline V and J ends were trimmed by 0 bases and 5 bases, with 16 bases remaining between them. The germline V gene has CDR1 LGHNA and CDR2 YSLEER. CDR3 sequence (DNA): TGCGCCAGCAGCCAAGACGGGAGGGCTTCGGTGTATGGCTACACCTTC. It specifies CASSQDGRASVYGYTF.

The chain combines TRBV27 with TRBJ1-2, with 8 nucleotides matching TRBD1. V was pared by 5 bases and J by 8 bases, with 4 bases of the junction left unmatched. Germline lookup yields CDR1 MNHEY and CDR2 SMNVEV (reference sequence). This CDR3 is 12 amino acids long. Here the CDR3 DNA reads TGTGCCAGCAGTCAGGGGACAGGAGGCTACACCTTC. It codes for CASSQGTGGYTF.

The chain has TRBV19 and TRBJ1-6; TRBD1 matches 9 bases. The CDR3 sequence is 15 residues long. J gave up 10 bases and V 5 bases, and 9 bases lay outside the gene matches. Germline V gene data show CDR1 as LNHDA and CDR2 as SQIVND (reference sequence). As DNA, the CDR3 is TGTGCCAGTAGTCCACAGGGGGCAGCCGCCTCACCCCTCCACTTT. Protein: CASSPQGAAASPLHF.

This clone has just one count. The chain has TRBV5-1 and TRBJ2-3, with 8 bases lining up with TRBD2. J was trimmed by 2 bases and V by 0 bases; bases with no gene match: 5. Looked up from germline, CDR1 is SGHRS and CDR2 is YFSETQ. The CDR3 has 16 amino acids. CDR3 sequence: CASSLAGRGATDTQYF. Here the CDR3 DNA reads TGCGCCAGCAGCTTGGCCGGGAGGGGTGCCACAGATACGCAGTATTTT.

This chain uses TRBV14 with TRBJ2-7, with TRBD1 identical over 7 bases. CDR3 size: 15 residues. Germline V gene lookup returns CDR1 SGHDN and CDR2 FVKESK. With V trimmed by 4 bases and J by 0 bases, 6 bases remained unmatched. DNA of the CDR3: TGTGCCAGCAGCCGAGACAGGGTCAGCTCCTACGAGCAGTACTTC. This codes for CASSRDRVSSYEQYF.

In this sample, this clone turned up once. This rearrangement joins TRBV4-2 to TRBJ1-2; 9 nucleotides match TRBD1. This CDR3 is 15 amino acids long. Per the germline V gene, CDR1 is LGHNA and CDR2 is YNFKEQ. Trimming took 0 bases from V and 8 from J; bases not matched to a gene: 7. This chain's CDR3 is CASSQDGQGLRGYTF. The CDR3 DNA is TGTGCCAGCAGCCAAGATGGACAGGGGCTAAGGGGCTACACCTTC.

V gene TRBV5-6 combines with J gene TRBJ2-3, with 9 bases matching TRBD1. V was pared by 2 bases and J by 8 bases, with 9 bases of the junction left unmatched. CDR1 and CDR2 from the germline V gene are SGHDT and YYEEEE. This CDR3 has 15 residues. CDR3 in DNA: TGTGCCAGCAGCTTATACGGACAGGGGAGGGGTACGCAGTATTTT. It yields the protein CASSLYGQGRGTQYF.

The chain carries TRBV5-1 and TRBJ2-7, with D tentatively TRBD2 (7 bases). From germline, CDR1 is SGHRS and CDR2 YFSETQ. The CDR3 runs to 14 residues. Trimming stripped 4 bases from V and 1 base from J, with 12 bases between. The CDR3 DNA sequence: TGCGCCAGCAGCCGGGGAGGGGGGTCCTACGAGCAGTACTTC. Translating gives CASSRGGGSYEQYF. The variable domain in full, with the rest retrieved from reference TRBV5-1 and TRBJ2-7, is KAGVTQTPRYLIKTRGQQVTLSCSPISGHRSVSWYQQTPGQGLQFLFEYFSETQRNKGNFPGRFSGRQFSNSRSEMNVSTLELGDSALYLCASSRGGGSYEQYFGPGTRLTVT.

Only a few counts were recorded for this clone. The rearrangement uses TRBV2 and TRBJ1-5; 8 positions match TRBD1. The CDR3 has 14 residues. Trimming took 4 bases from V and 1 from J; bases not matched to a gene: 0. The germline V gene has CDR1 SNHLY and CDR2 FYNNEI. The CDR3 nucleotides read TGTGCCAGCAGTGCAGGGGGCAGCAATCAGCCCCAGCATTTT. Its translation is CASSAGGSNQPQHF.

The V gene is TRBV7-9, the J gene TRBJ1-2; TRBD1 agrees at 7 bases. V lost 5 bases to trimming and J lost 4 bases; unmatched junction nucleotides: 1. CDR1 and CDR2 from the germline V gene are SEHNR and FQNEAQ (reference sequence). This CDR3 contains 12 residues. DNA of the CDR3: TGTGCCAGCAGCCAGGGGGTCTATGGCTACACCTTC. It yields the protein CASSQGVYGYTF.

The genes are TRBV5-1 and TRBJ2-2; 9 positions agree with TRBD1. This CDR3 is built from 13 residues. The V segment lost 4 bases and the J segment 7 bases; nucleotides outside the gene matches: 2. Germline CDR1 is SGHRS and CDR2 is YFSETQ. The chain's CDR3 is CASSGQGNGELFF. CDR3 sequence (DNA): TGCGCCAGCAGCGGACAGGGGAACGGGGAGCTGTTTTTT.